The rows below give T cell receptor beta chains drawn from one sample of a study of blood T cell repertoires in COVID-19. Clones were read by immunoSEQ multiplex PCR, and TCRdb kept only the in-frame ones, dropping some. The table records a few hundred thousand clones, over 75% of them present only once. The sample comprised PBMCs or T cells enriched from blood (not recorded which). The source is a woman in her late teens or twenties who had been exposed to COVID-19. Each CDR3 is given with its conserved first and last residue. Fields, in order: clone size, D gene, J gene, V gene, CDR3 protein, CDR3 DNA. The D gene is left open where the match is weak. Some rows have no size entry. The others give once, few or many, or a class for an expanded clone.

NA,TRBD1,TRBJ1-6,TRBV3-1/TRBV3-2,CASSPRTGGHNSPLHF,TGTGCCAGCAGCCCGAGGACAGGGGGTCATAATTCACCCCTCCACTTT
NA,NA,TRBJ2-2,TRBV4-2,CASSQDSLANTGELFF,TGTGCCAGCAGCCAAGATAGTCTTGCGAACACCGGGGAGCTGTTTTTT
NA,NA,TRBJ2-1,TRBV7-9,CASSSHSADHSTYNEQFF,TGTGCCAGCAGCTCCCACTCCGCCGATCATTCCACCTACAATGAGCAGTTCTTC
NA,NA,TRBJ1-1,TRBV9,CASSGPGSNTEAFF,TGTGCCAGCAGCGGTCCGGGGTCAAACACTGAAGCTTTCTTT
NA,NA,TRBJ2-5,TRBV24-1,CATSDFGSGAQYF,TGTGCCACCAGTGATTTTGGGTCGGGGGCCCAGTACTTC
NA,NA,TRBJ1-3,TRBV28,CASSPLLDSGNTIYF,TGTGCCAGCAGTCCCCTTTTAGACTCTGGAAACACCATATATTTT
NA,NA,TRBJ2-1,TRBV5-4,CASSLWTGGNEQFF,TGTGCCAGCAGCCTCTGGACTGGGGGGAATGAGCAGTTCTTC
NA,NA,TRBJ2-7,TRBV27,CASSGGAAVRYEQYF,TGTGCCAGCAGTGGGGGGGCCGCGGTCCGTTACGAGCAGTACTTC
once,NA,TRBJ1-6,TRBV4-3,CASSQEVESSYNSPLHF,TGCGCCAGCAGCCAAGAGGTAGAGTCCTCCTATAATTCACCCCTCCACTTT
NA,NA,TRBJ1-1,TRBV3-1/TRBV3-2,CASRTVRAGIDTEAFF,TGTGCCAGCAGGACAGTACGGGCCGGAATAGACACTGAAGCTTTCTTT
NA,NA,TRBJ1-3,TRBV6-5,CASSLGQFSGNTIYF,TGTGCCAGCAGCCTTGGACAGTTCTCTGGAAACACCATATATTTT
NA,TRBD2,TRBJ2-7,TRBV27,CASSFRGDYPYEQYF,TGTGCCAGCAGTTTCCGAGGGGACTACCCCTACGAGCAGTACTTC
NA,TRBD1,TRBJ1-1,TRBV28,CASRHDRVTEAFF,TGTGCCAGCAGACACGACAGGGTCACTGAAGCTTTCTTT
NA,NA,TRBJ1-2,TRBV18,CASSRERYGYTF,TGTGCCAGCTCACGAGAACGGTATGGCTACACCTTC
NA,NA,TRBJ2-7,TRBV7-2,CASSPTGISYEQYF,TGTGCCAGCAGCCCTACCGGGATTTCCTACGAGCAGTACTTC
NA,TRBD1,TRBJ1-3,TRBV7-9,CASSLLGGGAGNTIYF,TGTGCCAGCAGCTTACTCGGAGGGGGCGCTGGAAACACCATATATTTT
NA,NA,TRBJ2-7,TRBV5-1,CASSLGSGPYEQYF,TGCGCCAGCAGCTTGGGTAGCGGTCCCTACGAGCAGTACTTC
NA,TRBD2,TRBJ2-7,TRBV28,CASSSSGGTYEQYF,TGTGCCAGCAGTTCTAGCGGGGGGACCTACGAGCAGTACTTC
NA,NA,TRBJ1-4,TRBV7-2,CASSLGGPLNEKLFF,TGTGCCAGCAGCTTAGGAGGGCCCCTTAATGAAAAACTGTTTTTT
few,NA,TRBJ2-1,TRBV5-1,CASSLTNEQFF,TGCGCCAGCAGCTTAACTAATGAGCAGTTCTTC
NA,TRBD1,TRBJ2-1,TRBV9,CASSGQGQPMKQFF,TGTGCCAGCAGCGGCCAGGGACAGCCAATGAAGCAGTTCTTC
once,TRBD1,TRBJ2-1,TRBV6-2/TRBV6-3,CASSYEDREIDEQFF,TGTGCCAGCAGTTACGAGGACAGGGAAATCGATGAGCAGTTCTTC
NA,NA,TRBJ1-1,TRBV3-1/TRBV3-2,CASSPLTLGTRWNTEAFF,TGTGCCAGCAGCCCCCTCACTCTGGGGACAAGATGGAACACTGAAGCTTTCTTT
NA,TRBD2,TRBJ2-3,TRBV10-1,CASSEASGRSTDTQYF,TGCGCCAGCAGTGAGGCTAGCGGGAGGAGCACAGATACGCAGTATTTT
NA,NA,TRBJ1-2,TRBV5-1,CASSLAGANYGYTF,TGCGCCAGCAGCCTCGCCGGAGCTAACTATGGCTACACCTTC
NA,TRBD1,TRBJ1-3,TRBV7-9,CASNLDREQIYF,TGTGCCAGCAACCTGGACAGGGAGCAAATATATTTT
NA,NA,TRBJ2-5,TRBV18,CASSPGLGETQYF,TGTGCCAGCTCACCAGGACTGGGTGAGACCCAGTACTTC
NA,NA,TRBJ2-3,TRBV9,CASSPGGASTDTQYF,TGTGCCAGCAGCCCAGGCGGGGCTAGCACAGATACGCAGTATTTT
few,NA,TRBJ1-5,TRBV27,CASSPHGDSNQPQHF,TGTGCCAGCAGTCCCCACGGGGATAGCAATCAGCCCCAGCATTTT
few,TRBD2,TRBJ2-3,TRBV7-8,CASSLGVSGVTDTQYF,TGTGCCAGCAGCTTAGGGGTTAGCGGGGTCACAGATACGCAGTATTTT